This T cell receptor (beta chain) was captured by sequencing in a study of T-cell reconstitution after alpha-beta-depleted transplantation in children. Study findings and constraints: The main origin of T-cell counts and diversity one year after transplant was newly produced T cells. The study reportedly traced alpha-beta T cells about two months after transplant to several hundred expanded graft clones. In some patients, recipient T cells and intrathymic progenitors surviving conditioning explained high day-60 diversity.

Germline lookup yields CDR1 SGHRS and CDR2 YFSETQ. Trimming took off 4 bases at V and 4 bases at J, with 11 bases between the two ends. The CDR3 runs 13 residues. This clonotype was recorded at least ten times. The antigen is undetermined. Unique molecular identifiers were incorporated during preparation of the TCRbeta library. TCRdb used MiXCR to reprocess the PCR reads, holding one entry per CDR3 protein. The repertoire holds some 190,000 distinct CDR3 sequences, with 11% as singletons. The TCR originated in a boy between 2 and 10 years old with acute myeloid leukemia, due to receive a stem cell transplant. Sample: PBMCs, taken before TCRalphabeta/CD19-depleted stem cell transplant. The V and J genes are TRBV5-1 and TRBJ1-2, with D possibly being TRBD1 (5 bases). CDR3 sequence reads: CASSTQGGYGYTF. In DNA, the CDR3 is TGCGCCAGCAGCACCCAGGGCGGCTATGGCTACACCTTC.